The 29 T cell receptor beta chains given below trace back to one sample, sequenced in a study of CD8 T cells in ankylosing spondylitis. MiXCR, run by TCRdb on the 5' RACE reads, gives a single entry per CDR3 protein. This repertoire shows about 190,000 distinct CDR3 sequences, approximately 12% found once; its top ten account for approximately 10%. The specimen sequenced was blood, either unsorted or a sorted T cell fraction (not recorded which). The receptors stem from a female donor with ankylosing spondylitis or in good health (not recorded which).

This clonotype was seen ten or more times. The CDR3 DNA reads TGTGCCAGCAGCCTCCCTGTCGCAGGCGACGGAAACACCATATATTTT. Translated: CASSLPVAGDGNTIYF. V and J are TRBV3-1 and TRBJ1-3; no firm D call. The CDR3 has 16 amino acids. CDR1 and CDR2 from the germline V gene are LGHDT and YNNKEL (reference sequence). V was shortened by 4 bases and J by 4 bases, with 17 bases between the two germline ends.

J is TRBJ2-1 and V is TRBV6-2 or TRBV6-3, with D possibly TRBD1 on 6 matching bases. V shed 2 bases and J shed 5 bases, with 22 bases lying between them. The CDR3 contains 18 residues. The germline CDR1 and CDR2 sequences are MNHEY and SVGEGT. DNA of the CDR3: TGTGCCAGCAGTTACAATGCCCTTAACAGGGAAGGAGACAATGAGCAGTTCTTC. The encoded protein is CASSYNALNREGDNEQFF.

A few counts support this clonotype. The chain uses TRBV4-3 and TRBJ2-1; 12 bases fit TRBD2. CDR1 and CDR2 (germline): LGHNA, YSLEER. This CDR3 has 17 amino acids. Trimming took 1 base from V and 4 from J; bases not matched to a gene: 5. CDR3 in amino acids: CASSQGGTSGRYNEQFF. The CDR3 DNA sequence: TGCGCCAGCAGCCAAGGAGGAACTAGCGGGAGGTACAATGAGCAGTTCTTC.

There are many counts of this clonotype. V gene TRBV7-2 combines with J gene TRBJ2-1, with D possibly being TRBD1 (5 bases). The V end lost 5 bases, the J end lost 0 bases, and 11 bases lay between the germline ends. CDR1 and CDR2 (germline): SGHTA, FQGNSA. This CDR3 comprises 15 residues. The chain's CDR3 is CASSPRAASYNEQFF. DNA of the CDR3: TGTGCCAGCAGCCCCAGGGCCGCCTCCTACAATGAGCAGTTCTTC.

The chain recombines TRBV20-1 with TRBJ2-5, with 10 positions matching TRBD2. The V segment lost 3 bases and the J segment 5 bases; nucleotides outside the gene matches: 6. Germline values: CDR1 DFQATT, CDR2 SNEGSKA (reference sequence). This CDR3 is built from 14 residues. The CDR3 reads CSASPKTSGETQYF. The DNA for the CDR3 is TGCAGTGCTAGCCCGAAGACTAGCGGGGAGACCCAGTACTTC.

In its sample, this clonotype was seen many times. One end of the junction fails to match germline, which may point to a read error. The J gene is TRBJ2-7, the V gene TRBV12-3 or TRBV12-4; 12 bases align to TRBD1. CDR3 length equals 11 residues. The CDR3 nucleotides are TGTGCCAGCAGGAGGGACAGGGGGCCGGACTTC. Translated: CASRRDRGPDF.

J is TRBJ2-3 and V is TRBV29-1; tentatively, D is TRBD1 (5 bases). Trimming removed 7 bases from V and 6 bases from J, with 11 bases in between. The CDR3 is made up of 11 amino acids. Germline CDR1 SQVTM, CDR2 ANQGSEA. In DNA, the CDR3 is TGCAGCGCCACCAGGGTGGATACGCAGTATTTT. Its protein is CSATRVDTQYF.

The table lists this clonotype with many counts. The chain uses TRBV10-3 and TRBJ1-5, with D tentatively TRBD1 (5 bases). Germline-derived CDR1 and CDR2 are ENHRY and SYGVKD. CDR3 size: 13 residues. V dropped 6 bases and J dropped 5 bases, with 11 bases sitting between them. CDR3 in amino acids: CAISGPGDQPQHF. The CDR3 DNA sequence: TGTGCCATCAGCGGCCCGGGGGATCAGCCCCAGCATTTT.

In the case of this clonotype: A much larger clonotype is one base distant, so this may be a read error. This chain uses TRBV20-1 with TRBJ1-5; D unclear. Trimming removed 1 base from V and 9 bases from J, with 7 bases in between. Per germline, CDR1 DFQATT and CDR2 SNEGSKA (reference sequence). CDR3 size: 11 residues. CDR3 loop: CSARAGRPQHF. The CDR3 nucleotides read TGCAGTGCTAGAGCTGGGCGGCCCCAGCATTTT.

This clonotype was recorded many times. V and J are TRBV5-5 and TRBJ1-4; D gene uncertain. CDR3 length: 15 amino acids. The ends were cut back, 1 base at V and 0 bases at J, with 7 bases in the middle. Looked up from germline, CDR1 is SGHKS and CDR2 is YYEKEE (reference sequence). Here the CDR3 reads CASSLFVATNEKLFF. The CDR3 nucleotides are TGTGCCAGCAGCTTGTTCGTGGCAACTAATGAAAAACTGTTTTTT.

This clonotype was detected many times. The rearrangement uses TRBV7-9 and TRBJ2-3; D ambiguous. V lost 2 bases to trimming and J lost 0 bases, with 9 bases between them. CDR3 length: 15 residues. Germline assignment: CDR1 SEHNR and CDR2 FQNEAQ (reference sequence). The CDR3 region has the DNA TGTGCCAGCAGCTTAAGAGTAGGGAGCACAGATACGCAGTATTTT. Amino acids: CASSLRVGSTDTQYF.

This clonotype has just one count. A read error may be the cause here, since a much bigger clone is one base away. The chain uses TRBV6-5 and TRBJ2-3; D is perhaps TRBD2 (5 bases). V dropped 5 bases and J dropped 8 bases, with 8 bases sitting between them. Germline V gene lookup returns CDR1 MNHEY and CDR2 SVGAGI. This CDR3 contains 11 residues. In DNA, the CDR3 is TGTGCCAGCAGTCCGGGGTTTACGCAGTATTTT. Translating it yields CASSPGFTQYF.

This clonotype was counted many times. The rearrangement joins TRBV6-5 to TRBJ2-1, with D possibly matching TRBD2 (5 bases). The V gene's germline CDR1 is MNHEY and CDR2 SVGAGI. Trimming left V 4 bases short and J 7 bases short, with 17 bases between. CDR3 length equals 15 residues. The CDR3 spells CASSLTRVRANEQFF. CDR3 nucleotides: TGTGCCAGCAGTTTAACCCGGGTGAGGGCGAATGAGCAGTTCTTC.

In this sample, this clonotype turned up a few times. The V gene is TRBV9, the J gene TRBJ2-1, with 11 bases lining up with TRBD2. The CDR3 sequence is 15 residues long. V shed 4 bases and J 4 bases; nucleotides not matched to a gene: 4. Germline CDR1 SGDLS, CDR2 YYNGEE. CDR3 amino acids: CASSRGLAAYNEQFF. Here the CDR3 DNA reads TGTGCCAGCAGCCGGGGACTAGCGGCGTACAATGAGCAGTTCTTC.

This clonotype was detected a few times. The chain joins TRBV24-1 to TRBJ1-5; D uncertain. Deletions cut 9 bases from V and 7 bases from J, with 21 bases between. This CDR3 spans 15 amino acids. Germline V gene sequence: CDR1 KGHDR, CDR2 SFDVKD. The chain's CDR3 is CATPRVGPIGQPQHF. DNA of the CDR3: TGTGCCACCCCCCGGGTCGGACCGATTGGGCAGCCCCAGCATTTT.

This clonotype was detected a few times. The chain recombines TRBV11-3 with TRBJ2-5; TRBD2 is a possible D gene (6 bases). Germline V gives CDR1 SGHNT, CDR2 YENEEA. The CDR3 is 14 amino acids. The germline V and J ends were trimmed by 2 bases and 1 base, with 8 bases remaining between them. The CDR3 DNA reads as TGTGCCAGCAGCTTAATGGGGGGCCAAGAGACCCAGTACTTC. It is translated as CASSLMGGQETQYF.

This clonotype was seen more than once but under ten times. The CDR3 DNA follows: TGCGCCAGCAGCCAAGATGGAACTGACGGGGCCGAGCAGTACTTC. Translation gives CASSQDGTDGAEQYF. This chain uses TRBV4-3 with TRBJ2-7; D is possibly TRBD1 or TRBD2 (5 bases each). This CDR3 is 15 amino acids long. The V gene's germline CDR1 is LGHNA and CDR2 YSLEER. Between the trimmed V and J ends, which lost 0 bases and 6 bases, there was a span of 15 bases.

This clonotype was recorded at least ten times. This chain uses TRBV28 with TRBJ1-6, with 7 bases fitting TRBD1. CDR1 and CDR2 from the germline V gene are MDHEN and SYDVKM. This CDR3 contains 14 residues. The V and J ends lost 8 bases and 9 bases, in that order; junction bases with no gene match: 10. CDR3 sequence reads: CASLPGQIISPLHF. The CDR3 DNA reads TGTGCCAGCCTACCGGGACAGATAATTTCACCCCTCCACTTT.

This rearrangement joins TRBV4-2 to TRBJ2-7; the D gene is possibly TRBD1 (5 bases). V was pared by 5 bases and J by 7 bases, with 24 bases between. The CDR3 has 16 residues. Per germline, CDR1 LGHNA and CDR2 YNFKEQ. The CDR3 reads CASSYHGQMGMGEQYF. CDR3 nucleotides: TGTGCCAGCAGCTACCACGGACAAATGGGAATGGGGGAGCAGTACTTC.

The table lists this clonotype with many counts. The chain has TRBV28 and TRBJ2-7, with no clear D. V was pared by 7 bases and J by 2 bases, with 6 bases between. The CDR3 is made up of 11 amino acids. Per the germline V gene, CDR1 is MDHEN and CDR2 is SYDVKM. The CDR3 DNA sequence: TGTGCCAGCATAGGCCCCTACGAGCAGTACTTC. This codes for CASIGPYEQYF. Drawing the rest from reference TRBV28 and TRBJ2-7, the complete variable domain is DVKVTQSSRYLVKRTGEKVFLECVQDMDHENMFWYRQDPGLGLRLIYFSYDVKMKEKGDIPEGYSVSREKKERFSLILESASTNQTSMYLCASIGPYEQYFGPGTRLTVT.

The chain has TRBV5-8 and TRBJ2-7; TRBD2 is a possible D gene (5 bases). CDR1 and CDR2 (germline): SGHTS, YDEGEE. Between the trimmed V and J ends, which lost 0 bases and 1 base, there was a span of 11 bases. The CDR3 is 15 residues long. The CDR3 is CASSLAVGGSYEQYF. CDR3 DNA: TGTGCCAGCAGCTTGGCGGTAGGAGGTTCCTACGAGCAGTACTTC.

The rearrangement links TRBV3-1 to TRBJ1-2; no clear D. This CDR3 has 15 amino acids. The germline V and J ends were trimmed by 1 base and 5 bases, with 14 bases remaining between them. The germline V gene has CDR1 LGHDT and CDR2 YNNKEL (reference sequence). The CDR3 DNA sequence: TGTGCCAGCAGCCAAGGGATGAGTCTCTCTTATGGCTACACCTTC. Amino acid sequence: CASSQGMSLSYGYTF.

In this sample, this clonotype turned up a few times. The chain joins TRBV7-2 to TRBJ2-2; 8 bases map to TRBD1. This CDR3 has 16 residues. Germline assignment: CDR1 SGHTA and CDR2 FQGNSA. Losses at the gene ends were 2 bases for V and 2 bases for J; bases not matched to a gene: 4. CDR3 sequence: CASSLRGQVNTGELFF. DNA of the CDR3: TGTGCCAGCAGCTTAAGGGGACAGGTCAACACCGGGGAGCTGTTTTTT.

This chain links TRBV9 with TRBJ2-1, with D uncertain. CDR3 length: 14 residues. Germline V CDR1 and CDR2: SGDLS, YYNGEE. Between the trimmed V and J ends, which lost 3 bases and 3 bases, there was a span of 10 bases. The CDR3 DNA follows: TGTGCCAGCAGCGATTTAATGGGCTACAATGAGCAGTTCTTC. Its translation is CASSDLMGYNEQFF.

With regard to this clonotype: A single base separates this from a much larger clone, so it may be a read error. The V gene is TRBV28, the J gene TRBJ2-1; TRBD2 agrees at 7 bases. V was pared by 4 bases and J by 8 bases, with 14 bases of the junction left unmatched. CDR1 MDHEN and CDR2 SYDVKM come from the germline V gene. CDR3 length: 16 amino acids. The CDR3 protein is CASSSPGTCGSDEQFF. The CDR3 coding sequence is TGTGCCAGCAGTTCGCCCGGGACTTGCGGGAGCGATGAGCAGTTCTTC.

CDR3 amino acids: CASSLEWDTSYEQYF. In DNA form, the CDR3 reads TGTGCCAGCAGCTTAGAGTGGGACACATCCTACGAGCAGTACTTC. The J gene is TRBJ2-7, the V gene TRBV7-8, with a tentative D call TRBD1 (6 bases). In germline, CDR1 is SGHVS, CDR2 FQNEAQ. This CDR3 comprises 15 residues. Trimming pared 1 base from V and 1 base from J, leaving 11 bases between.

This clonotype was picked up many times. The chain combines TRBV10-3 with TRBJ2-2; D ambiguous. The CDR3 has 14 amino acids. With 8 bases removed from V and 1 base from J, the gap between germline ends came to 11 bases. Germline CDR1 ENHRY, CDR2 SYGVKD. For the CDR3, the DNA is TGTGCCATCCCGGTCGGTCAGAACACCGGGGAGCTGTTTTTT. It yields the protein CAIPVGQNTGELFF.

This clonotype was counted between two and nine times. The V and J genes are TRBV14 and TRBJ2-7; D remains unclear. This CDR3 region has 12 residues. CDR1 is SGHDN, CDR2 FVKESK, per germline. Trimming took 6 bases from V and 2 from J, leaving 8 bases between them. CDR3 loop: CASSQMTYEQYF. CDR3 bases: TGTGCCAGCAGTCAGATGACCTACGAGCAGTACTTC.

The table lists this clonotype with a count of one. Being one base from a much bigger clone, this may be a read error. The chain's CDR3 is CSVPSESSYEQYF. For the CDR3, the DNA is TGCAGTGTGCCAAGCGAGAGCTCCTACGAGCAGTACTTC. The chain carries TRBV20-1 and TRBJ2-7; D is undetermined. Germline lookup yields CDR1 DFQATT and CDR2 SNEGSKA (reference sequence). V was shortened by 7 bases and J by 0 bases, with 13 bases between the two germline ends. The CDR3 has 13 amino acids.